This T cell receptor (beta chain) originates from a study of OX40 agonist ivuxolimab in advanced cancers. Study-wide background: Every patient in dose escalation had hepatocellular carcinoma, melanoma, renal cell or head and neck cancer.

The CDR3 consists of 18 residues. Trimming left V 7 bases short and J 0 bases short, with 22 bases between. Germline loops: CDR1 SGHAT, CDR2 FQNNGV. Sequencing was performed with immunoSEQ multiplex PCR; in TCRdb, only in-frame clones are kept and a portion is missing. The sample lists some 68,000 clones, 83% occurring once. Regarding this clone: Its cognate antigen is unknown.

Study-level results: The study observed clonal expansion of CD4+ and CD8+ blood T cells by week 6 at 0.1 to 3.0 mg/kg.

The sequence was collected from an adult with an advanced solid tumor such as melanoma, head and neck, liver or kidney cancer. The J gene is TRBJ2-1, the V gene TRBV11-2, with D maybe TRBD1 (5 bases). Sequenced material: CD4+ or CD8+ T cells sorted from blood, taken in a trial of the OX40 agonist ivuxolimab. CDR3 DNA sequence: TGTGCCAGCACCCAAGAGACTCCCCCTGGGGCCTCCTACAATGAGCAGTTCTTC. As protein: CASTQETPPGASYNEQFF.